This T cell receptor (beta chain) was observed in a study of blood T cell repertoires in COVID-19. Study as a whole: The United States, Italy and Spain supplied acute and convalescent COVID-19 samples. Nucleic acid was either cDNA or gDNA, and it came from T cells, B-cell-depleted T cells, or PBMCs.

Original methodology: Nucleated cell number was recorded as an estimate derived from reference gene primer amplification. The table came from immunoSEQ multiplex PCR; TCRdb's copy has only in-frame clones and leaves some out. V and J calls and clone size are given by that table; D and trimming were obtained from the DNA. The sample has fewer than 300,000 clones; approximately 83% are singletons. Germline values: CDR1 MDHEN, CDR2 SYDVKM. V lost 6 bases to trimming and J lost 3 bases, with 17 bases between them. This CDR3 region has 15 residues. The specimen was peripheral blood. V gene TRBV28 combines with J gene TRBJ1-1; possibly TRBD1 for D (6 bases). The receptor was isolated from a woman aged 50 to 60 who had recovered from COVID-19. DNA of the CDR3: TGTGCCAGCAGGGGGGGGGCGGCTCGAGACACTGAAGCTTTCTTT. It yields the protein CASRGGAARDTEAFF.